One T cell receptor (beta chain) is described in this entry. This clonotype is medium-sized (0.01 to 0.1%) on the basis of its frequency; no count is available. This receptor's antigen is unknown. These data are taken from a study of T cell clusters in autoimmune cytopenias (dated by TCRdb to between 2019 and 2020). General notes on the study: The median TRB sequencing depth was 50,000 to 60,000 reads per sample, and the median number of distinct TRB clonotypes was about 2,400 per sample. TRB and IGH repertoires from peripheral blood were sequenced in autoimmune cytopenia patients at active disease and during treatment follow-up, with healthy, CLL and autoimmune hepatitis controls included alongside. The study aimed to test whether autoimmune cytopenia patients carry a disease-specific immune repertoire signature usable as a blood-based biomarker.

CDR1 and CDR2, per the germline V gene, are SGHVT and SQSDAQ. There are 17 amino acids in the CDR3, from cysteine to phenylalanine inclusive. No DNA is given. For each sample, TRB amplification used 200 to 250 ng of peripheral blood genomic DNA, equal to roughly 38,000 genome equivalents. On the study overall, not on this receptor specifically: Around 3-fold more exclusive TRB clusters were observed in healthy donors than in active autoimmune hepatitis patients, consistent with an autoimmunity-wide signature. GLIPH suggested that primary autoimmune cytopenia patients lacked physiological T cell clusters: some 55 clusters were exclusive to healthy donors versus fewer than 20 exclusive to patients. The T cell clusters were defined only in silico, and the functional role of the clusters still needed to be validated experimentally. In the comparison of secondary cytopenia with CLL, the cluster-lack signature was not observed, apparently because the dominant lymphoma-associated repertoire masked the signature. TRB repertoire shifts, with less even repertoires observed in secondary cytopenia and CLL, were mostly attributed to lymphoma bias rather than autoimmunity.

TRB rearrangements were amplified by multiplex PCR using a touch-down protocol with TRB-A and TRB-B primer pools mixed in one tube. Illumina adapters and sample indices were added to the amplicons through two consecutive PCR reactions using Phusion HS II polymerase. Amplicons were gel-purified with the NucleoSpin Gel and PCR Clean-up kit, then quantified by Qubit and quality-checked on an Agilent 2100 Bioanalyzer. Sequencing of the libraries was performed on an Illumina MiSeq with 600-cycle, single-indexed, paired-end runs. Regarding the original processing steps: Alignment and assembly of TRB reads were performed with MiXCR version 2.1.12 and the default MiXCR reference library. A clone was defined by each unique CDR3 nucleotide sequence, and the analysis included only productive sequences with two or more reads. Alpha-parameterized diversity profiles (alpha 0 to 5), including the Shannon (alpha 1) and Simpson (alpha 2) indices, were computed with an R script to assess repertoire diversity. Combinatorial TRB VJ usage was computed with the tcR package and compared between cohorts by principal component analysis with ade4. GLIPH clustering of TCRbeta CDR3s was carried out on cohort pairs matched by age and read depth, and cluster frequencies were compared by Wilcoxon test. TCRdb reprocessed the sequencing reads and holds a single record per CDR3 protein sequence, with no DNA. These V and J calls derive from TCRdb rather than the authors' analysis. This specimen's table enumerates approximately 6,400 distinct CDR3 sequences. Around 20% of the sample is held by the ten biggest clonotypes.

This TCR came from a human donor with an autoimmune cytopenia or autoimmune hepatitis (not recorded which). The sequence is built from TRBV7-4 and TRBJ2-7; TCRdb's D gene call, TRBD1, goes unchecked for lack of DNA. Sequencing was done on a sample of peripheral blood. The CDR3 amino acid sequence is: CASSPGQGAKYSYEQYF.